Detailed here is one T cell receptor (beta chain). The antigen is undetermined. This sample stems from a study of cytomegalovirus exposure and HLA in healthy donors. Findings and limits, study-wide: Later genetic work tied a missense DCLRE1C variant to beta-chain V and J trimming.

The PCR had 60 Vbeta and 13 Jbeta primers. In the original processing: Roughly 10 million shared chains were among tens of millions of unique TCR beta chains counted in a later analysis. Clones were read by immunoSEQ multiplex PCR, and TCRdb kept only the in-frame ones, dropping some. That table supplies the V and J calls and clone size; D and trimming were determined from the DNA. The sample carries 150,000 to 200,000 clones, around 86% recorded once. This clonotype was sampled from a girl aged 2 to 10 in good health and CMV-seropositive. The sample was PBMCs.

CDR3 DNA: TGCGCCAGCAGCTTAGCGGGAGATGCGTACAATGAGCAGTTCTTC. It yields the protein CASSLAGDAYNEQFF. V is TRBV5-1 and J is TRBJ2-1, with 8 bases matching TRBD2. Germline lookup yields CDR1 SGHRS and CDR2 YFSETQ. V shed 2 bases and J 4 bases; nucleotides not matched to a gene: 5. The length of the CDR3 is 15 residues.